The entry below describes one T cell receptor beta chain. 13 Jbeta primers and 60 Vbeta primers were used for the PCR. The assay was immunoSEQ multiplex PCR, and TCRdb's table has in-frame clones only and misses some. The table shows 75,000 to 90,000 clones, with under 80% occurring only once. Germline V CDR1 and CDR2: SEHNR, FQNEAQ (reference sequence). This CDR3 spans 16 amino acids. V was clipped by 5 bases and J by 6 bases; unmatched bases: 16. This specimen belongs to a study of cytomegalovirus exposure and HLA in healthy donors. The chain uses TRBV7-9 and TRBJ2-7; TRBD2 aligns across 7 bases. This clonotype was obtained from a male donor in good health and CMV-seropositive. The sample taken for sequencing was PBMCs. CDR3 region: CASSQTRTSDSFEQYF. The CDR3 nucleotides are TGTGCCAGCAGCCAAACAAGGACTAGTGACTCGTTCGAGCAGTACTTC.